This T cell receptor (beta chain) was captured by sequencing in a study of blood T cell repertoires in COVID-19. Sequencing used immunoSEQ multiplex PCR; TCRdb keeps in-frame clones, though not all of them. The sample has 150,000 to 200,000 clones, approximately 90% seen once. V shed 0 bases and J 3 bases; nucleotides not matched to a gene: 2. The CDR3 runs 15 residues. CDR1 is KGHSH, CDR2 LQKENI, per germline. Of note for this clone: This specimen includes other DNA sequences encoding the same CDR3.

This receptor was obtained from a woman between 50 and 59 years old with acute or convalescent COVID-19. The sequencing input was peripheral blood. The chain carries TRBV18 and TRBJ2-3; 8 bases are shared with TRBD2. CDR3 loop: CASSPPGLVTDTQYF. CDR3 DNA sequence: TGTGCCAGCTCACCACCGGGACTAGTTACAGATACGCAGTATTTT.